Presented here are 5 T cell receptor beta chains from one specimen sequenced in a study of T-cell reconstitution after alpha-beta-depleted transplantation in children (dated by TCRdb to the mid-2010s). Library preparation employed PCR. This sample was sequenced with an Illumina HiSeq 2500. TCR library preparation used molecular barcoding, with unique molecular identifiers applied to normalize quantification of the TCRbeta repertoire. TCRdb reprocessed the public reads (quality trimming at Q25 with fastp, clone calling with MiXCR) and kept in-frame beta chains. Each record represents a unique CDR3 protein, reported with the most common genes and DNA among its rows. This sample is represented by 400,000 to 500,000 distinct CDR3 sequences; about 11% of them were singletons. The ten most abundant clones make up roughly 6% of the sample. The sample here was PBMCs from the stem cell graft donor, taken from the stem cell graft. The origin of the receptors is a human donor who donated a stem cell graft to a child with acute myeloid leukemia.

The chain uses TRBV11-1 and TRBJ2-1, with D maybe TRBD1 (6 bases). Per germline, CDR1 SGHAT and CDR2 FQDESV (reference sequence). The CDR3 has 18 residues. Trimming removed 7 bases at V and 6 bases at J, with 28 bases between. The CDR3 reads CASTSKRKRDIRSNEQFF. The CDR3 DNA reads as TGTGCCAGCACCTCAAAACGGAAAAGGGACATAAGATCCAATGAGCAGTTCTTC.

This clonotype showed up many times. The chain uses TRBV7-2 and TRBJ2-7; D gene unclear. CDR1 SGHTA and CDR2 FQGNSA come from the germline V gene. V lost 5 bases to trimming and J lost 3 bases, with 11 bases between them. This CDR3 has 13 residues. The CDR3: CASSPNFGYEQYF. In DNA, the CDR3 is TGTGCCAGCAGCCCTAATTTCGGCTACGAGCAGTACTTC.

This clonotype was seen a handful of times. The rearrangement uses TRBV5-1 and TRBJ1-1, with D hard to call. V gave up 2 bases and J gave up 2 bases, with 10 bases separating them. CDR3 length: 14 residues. Germline V CDR1 and CDR2: SGHRS, YFSETQ. CDR3 DNA: TGCGCCAGCAGCTTTGGGGTGATCAACACTGAAGCTTTCTTT. Translated, it gives CASSFGVINTEAFF.

V and J are TRBV5-1 and TRBJ1-2; D remains ambiguous. CDR1 is SGHRS and CDR2 is YFSETQ in the germline V gene. CDR3 size: 16 residues. Deletions cut 2 bases from V and 4 bases from J, with 18 bases between. CDR3 sequence reads: CASSFDWNKPSYGYTF. The DNA for the CDR3 is TGCGCCAGCAGCTTCGATTGGAACAAACCATCCTATGGCTACACCTTC. Based on the CDR3 plus reference TRBV5-1 and TRBJ1-2, the full variable domain is KAGVTQTPRYLIKTRGQQVTLSCSPISGHRSVSWYQQTPGQGLQFLFEYFSETQRNKGNFPGRFSGRQFSNSRSEMNVSTLELGDSALYLCASSFDWNKPSYGYTFGSGTRLTVV.

This chain connects TRBV11-2 to TRBJ2-5; a weak D match, TRBD2 (6 bases). The CDR3 contains 16 residues. CDR1 SGHAT and CDR2 FQNNGV come from the germline V gene. With 6 bases removed from V and 4 bases from J, the gap between germline ends came to 21 bases. The chain's CDR3 is CASRNGLVGSGETQYF. DNA of the CDR3: TGTGCCAGCAGGAACGGGCTAGTCGGGAGTGGAGAGACCCAGTACTTC.